Listed here are 19 T cell receptor beta chains from one sample, sequenced in a study of OX40 agonist ivuxolimab in advanced cancers. TCRdb's copy holds only in-frame clones and misses some; the assay was immunoSEQ multiplex PCR. Counted here are fewer than 90,000 clones, around 90% occurring once; the ten biggest clones make up approximately 1.4%. The sample in question was CD4+ or CD8+ T cells sorted from blood, obtained in a trial of the OX40 agonist ivuxolimab. The receptor source for this set is an adult with an advanced solid tumor such as melanoma, head and neck, liver or kidney cancer.

This rearrangement joins TRBV4-1 to TRBJ2-5; no definite D call. V gave up 1 base and J gave up 2 bases, with 5 bases separating them. This CDR3 contains 13 residues. Germline V gene data show CDR1 as MGHRA and CDR2 as YSYEKL. The DNA for the CDR3 is TGCGCCAGCAGCCAAGTTGGGCAAGAGACCCAGTACTTC. The encoded protein is CASSQVGQETQYF.

This chain links TRBV7-2 with TRBJ2-5; D might be TRBD1 (5 bases). The ends were cut back, 1 base at V and 2 bases at J, with 8 bases in the middle. The germline V gene has CDR1 SGHTA and CDR2 FQGNSA. This CDR3 has 14 residues. The CDR3 DNA is TGTGCCAGCAGCTTAGATCAGGGTCAAGAGACCCAGTACTTC. The encoded protein is CASSLDQGQETQYF.

The V and J genes are TRBV5-1 and TRBJ2-2, with D unclear. CDR1 and CDR2 (germline): SGHRS, YFSETQ. This CDR3 has 17 residues. Trimming left V 4 bases short and J 1 base short, with 17 bases between. The CDR3 loop reads CASSPALTERNTGELFF. The CDR3 DNA reads TGCGCCAGCAGCCCCGCCCTGACGGAGAGGAACACCGGGGAGCTGTTTTTT.

This clone was seen once. The rearrangement links TRBV19 to TRBJ2-2; no firm D call. V was shortened by 4 bases and J by 4 bases, with 7 bases between the two germline ends. The CDR3 length is 13 residues. The germline CDR1 and CDR2 sequences are LNHDA and SQIVND (reference sequence). This chain's CDR3 is CASSTTVTGELFF. For the CDR3, the DNA is TGTGCCAGTAGTACTACAGTCACCGGGGAGCTGTTTTTT. Full variable domain (remainder filled in from reference TRBV19 and TRBJ2-2): DGGITQSPKYLFRKEGQNVTLSCEQNLNHDAMYWYRQDPGQGLRLIYYSQIVNDFQKGDIAEGYSVSREKKESFPLTVTSAQKNPTAFYLCASSTTVTGELFFGEGSRLTVL.

CDR3 loop: CASSSAGTGGHEQYF. In DNA, the CDR3 is TGTGCCAGCAGTTCCGCCGGGACAGGGGGCCACGAGCAGTACTTC. The J gene is TRBJ2-7, the V gene TRBV6-5, with TRBD1 matching 12 bases. The CDR3 totals 15 residues. Germline V CDR1 and CDR2: MNHEY, SVGAGI. The junction had 6 bases not matched to a gene; V was cut back by 4 bases and J by 5 bases.

This sequence joins TRBV25-1 and TRBJ1-5, with 9 bases aligning to TRBD1. From germline, CDR1 is MGHDK and CDR2 SYGVNS. The CDR3 consists of 13 residues. V dropped 8 bases and J dropped 7; count of bases not matched to a gene: 6. CDR3 nucleotide sequence: TGTGCCAGCGCCGGGACAGGGCACCAGCCCCAGCATTTT. It specifies CASAGTGHQPQHF.

V gene TRBV9 combines with J gene TRBJ2-5; TRBD1 might be the D (5 bases). The CDR3 consists of 15 residues. Germline CDR1 SGDLS, CDR2 YYNGEE. V lost 0 bases and J lost 5, with 14 bases in between. The CDR3 sequence: CASSVGPGIWETQYF. CDR3 DNA sequence: TGTGCCAGCAGCGTAGGGCCAGGGATTTGGGAGACCCAGTACTTC.

This chain connects TRBV6-1 to TRBJ1-4; maybe TRBD1 (5 bases). The germline V gene has CDR1 MNHNS and CDR2 SASEGT. The CDR3 extends over 13 amino acids. Trimming removed 6 bases from V and 8 bases from J, with 13 bases in between. CDR3: CASRRARAEKLFF. CDR3 nucleotides: TGTGCCAGCAGGAGAGCCAGGGCCGAAAAACTGTTTTTT.

The V gene is TRBV19, the J gene TRBJ1-4, with 10 positions matching TRBD1. CDR3 length equals 15 residues. Germline CDR1 and CDR2: LNHDA and SQIVND (reference sequence). Losses at the gene ends were 6 bases for V and 8 bases for J; bases not matched to a gene: 9. This CDR3 reads CASRTTGTGDEKLFF. CDR3 coding DNA: TGTGCCAGTAGGACGACCGGGACAGGGGACGAAAAACTGTTTTTT.

Of note for this clone: This specimen includes other DNA sequences encoding the same CDR3. The chain recombines TRBV19 with TRBJ2-5, with a possible D match to TRBD1 (5 bases). The germline CDR1 and CDR2 sequences are LNHDA and SQIVND (reference sequence). This CDR3 spans 13 amino acids. Trimming took off 4 bases at V and 5 bases at J, with 11 bases between the two ends. CDR3 nucleotides: TGTGCCAGTAGTACTCAGGGTCCGGAGACCCAGTACTTC. It specifies CASSTQGPETQYF.

The rearrangement links TRBV15 to TRBJ1-4, with D hard to call. The germline CDR1 and CDR2 sequences are LNHNV and YYDKDF (reference sequence). V dropped 0 bases and J dropped 7 bases, with 12 bases sitting between them. The CDR3 sequence is 15 residues long. The CDR3: CATSREVSAREKLFF. CDR3 DNA: TGTGCCACCAGCAGAGAAGTGTCAGCCCGTGAAAAACTGTTTTTT.

CDR3 bases: TGTGCCAGCAGCCCCTGGGGGAGGGTATCTGCCAAAAACATTCAGTACTTC. This translates into CASSPWGRVSAKNIQYF. The rearrangement links TRBV27 to TRBJ2-4; 7 bases are shared with TRBD2. The CDR3 contains 17 residues. The V gene end was trimmed by 6 bases and the J gene end by 1 base; junction bases not matched to a gene: 12. The germline CDR1 and CDR2 sequences are MNHEY and SMNVEV (reference sequence).

The chain joins TRBV2 to TRBJ1-2; D may be TRBD1 (6 bases). Trimming cost V 5 bases and J 4 bases, with 14 bases left between them. Germline CDR1 and CDR2: SNHLY and FYNNEI. The CDR3 contains 14 residues. In nucleotides, the CDR3 is TGTGCCAGCAGTAGGGACACTCCCACCTATGGCTACACCTTC. Residues: CASSRDTPTYGYTF. The full variable domain, with the rest looked up from reference TRBV2 and TRBJ1-2, is EPEVTQTPSHQVTQMGQEVILRCVPISNHLYFYWYRQILGQKVEFLVSFYNNEISEKSEIFDDQFSVERPDGSNFTLKIRSTKLEDSAMYFCASSRDTPTYGYTFGSGTRLTVV.

The chain carries TRBV7-9 and TRBJ1-4; 7 bases are a match to TRBD1. The trim removed 5 bases at V and 0 bases at J, leaving 15 bases unmatched. Germline V gene data show CDR1 as SEHNR and CDR2 as FQNEAQ (reference sequence). This CDR3 comprises 19 residues. The CDR3 DNA follows: TGTGCCAGCAGCGCTTGGCGGGGGACAGAAGGAACAACTAATGAAAAACTGTTTTTT. It specifies CASSAWRGTEGTTNEKLFF.

The chain links TRBV6-5 to TRBJ1-4; the D gene is possibly TRBD1 (6 bases). The V and J ends lost 3 bases and 8 bases respectively, with 16 bases between them. This CDR3 region has 15 residues. CDR1 and CDR2 (germline): MNHEY, SVGAGI. The CDR3 DNA is TGTGCCAGCAGTTATAAAGGGGGGCTTGGGGAAAAACTGTTTTTT. This sequence encodes CASSYKGGLGEKLFF.

The rearrangement joins TRBV10-2 to TRBJ2-5, with 9 bases fitting TRBD2. J lost 4 bases, V lost 10 bases, and 7 bases had no gene match. CDR3 size: 13 residues. In germline, CDR1 is WSHSY, CDR2 SAAADI. The CDR3 DNA reads as TGCGCCACGAAGACAGCGGGAGGAGAGACCCAGTACTTC. It encodes CATKTAGGETQYF.

V usage is TRBV5-6 and J usage is TRBJ1-2; D is possibly TRBD1 (5 bases). This CDR3 region has 14 residues. The ends were cut back, 4 bases at V and 8 bases at J, with 18 bases in the middle. The germline CDR1 and CDR2 sequences are SGHDT and YYEEEE. The CDR3 DNA reads TGTGCCAGCAGCCCGGGGGGGTCCTTCGCGGGCTACACCTTC. Translated: CASSPGGSFAGYTF.

The chain recombines TRBV5-1 with TRBJ2-1, with D possibly TRBD1 on 5 matching bases. CDR1 is SGHRS, CDR2 YFSETQ, per germline. The CDR3 totals 15 residues. V was trimmed by 0 bases and J by 7 bases, leaving 14 bases between them. The CDR3 nucleotides read TGCGCCAGCAGCTTGGCCCCCGCCCGACAGAATGAGCAGTTCTTC. Encoded protein: CASSLAPARQNEQFF.

V and J are TRBV5-1 and TRBJ2-7, with a tentative D call TRBD2 (5 bases). With 4 bases removed from V and 4 bases from J, the gap between germline ends came to 15 bases. This CDR3 has 14 amino acids. Germline V gene data show CDR1 as SGHRS and CDR2 as YFSETQ. CDR3 in amino acids: CASSPMSRAYEQYF. For the CDR3, the DNA is TGCGCCAGCAGCCCGATGTCGAGGGCGTACGAGCAGTACTTC.